Presented here are 22 T cell receptor beta chains from one specimen sequenced in a study of blood T cell repertoires in COVID-19. Using immunoSEQ multiplex PCR, the repertoire was profiled, and TCRdb retains in-frame clones only, with some absent. The sample lists a few hundred thousand clones; 85% were seen once. Sequencing was carried out using PBMCs or T cells enriched from blood (not recorded which). Receptors were obtained from a woman aged 45-65 years who had recovered from COVID-19.

This chain links TRBV13 with TRBJ2-2; maybe TRBD1 (5 bases). The V gene lost 4 bases and the J gene lost 9 bases, with 12 bases spanning the gap. This CDR3 has 13 amino acids. Germline V gene data show CDR1 as PRHDT and CDR2 as FYEKMQ (reference sequence). The CDR3 here is CASSSGQGRELFF. The CDR3 nucleotides are TGTGCCAGCAGCTCCGGACAAGGGAGGGAGCTGTTTTTT.

This chain connects TRBV5-5 to TRBJ2-3; 7 positions agree with TRBD1. The CDR3 runs 14 residues. The V gene end was trimmed by 3 bases and the J gene end by 1 base; junction bases not matched to a gene: 2. In germline, CDR1 is SGHKS, CDR2 YYEKEE (reference sequence). The CDR3 DNA reads TGTGCCAGCAGCTACGGACAGGGCACAGATACGCAGTATTTT. Amino acids: CASSYGQGTDTQYF.

The J gene is TRBJ2-7, the V gene TRBV6-1, with D possibly matching TRBD1 (5 bases). The V gene lost 1 base and the J gene lost 6 bases, with 10 bases spanning the gap. The CDR3 is 13 amino acids. CDR1 and CDR2 from the germline V gene are MNHNS and SASEGT. The CDR3, as DNA: TGTGCCAGCAGTGAAGGCAGGGTAAGCGAGCAGTACTTC. Its protein product is CASSEGRVSEQYF.

This sequence joins TRBV7-2 and TRBJ2-1; TRBD1 is a possible D gene (6 bases). The CDR3 is made up of 15 amino acids. Germline V gene lookup returns CDR1 SGHTA and CDR2 FQGNSA. V shed 7 bases and J shed 0 bases, with 13 bases lying between them. The CDR3 is CASTLGGNSYNEQFF. The CDR3 coding sequence is TGTGCCAGCACCCTAGGGGGAAACTCCTACAATGAGCAGTTCTTC.

The chain uses TRBV5-1 and TRBJ2-5; a possible D gene is TRBD2 (5 bases). V lost 1 base and J 2 bases, leaving 12 bases between the germline ends. The CDR3 runs 15 residues. Germline values: CDR1 SGHRS, CDR2 YFSETQ. CDR3 in DNA: TGCGCCAGCAGCTTGAGGAGCGGCCTACAAGAGACCCAGTACTTC. Protein product: CASSLRSGLQETQYF.

This chain links TRBV10-1 with TRBJ1-1, with 9 bases lining up with TRBD1. CDR3 length equals 18 residues. Looked up from germline, CDR1 is WNHNN and CDR2 is SYGVQD (reference sequence). The ends lost 0 bases at V and 9 bases at J; junction bases unmatched: 17. Here the CDR3 reads CASSESRQPGTGKIKAFF. The DNA for the CDR3 is TGCGCCAGCAGTGAGTCGAGGCAGCCGGGGACAGGGAAAATAAAAGCTTTCTTT.

V and J are TRBV4-1 and TRBJ1-5; D remains ambiguous. The CDR3 extends over 16 amino acids. Germline CDR1 reads MGHRA; CDR2 reads YSYEKL. With 1 base removed from V and 3 bases from J, the gap between germline ends came to 13 bases. The CDR3 here is CASSQGRGRNNQPQHF. DNA of the CDR3: TGCGCCAGCAGCCAAGGAAGAGGCCGGAACAATCAGCCCCAGCATTTT.

J is TRBJ1-2 and V is TRBV7-9; 7 bases match TRBD1. The ends lost 1 base at V and 4 bases at J; junction bases unmatched: 6. This CDR3 region has 15 residues. Germline-derived CDR1 and CDR2 are SEHNR and FQNEAQ (reference sequence). Here the CDR3 reads CASSLGTGLLYGYTF. DNA of the CDR3: TGTGCCAGCAGCTTAGGGACAGGACTCCTCTATGGCTACACCTTC. Combining the CDR3 with reference TRBV7-9 and TRBJ1-2 gives the whole variable domain DTGVSQNPRHKITKRGQNVTFRCDPISEHNRLYWYRQTLGQGPEFLTYFQNEAQLEKSRLLSDRFSAERPKGSFSTLEIQRTEQGDSAMYLCASSLGTGLLYGYTFGSGTRLTVV.

The V and J genes are TRBV7-9 and TRBJ1-1; tentative D call: TRBD1 (6 bases). The CDR3 consists of 14 residues. CDR1 is SEHNR, CDR2 FQNEAQ, per germline (reference sequence). The ends were cut back, 8 bases at V and 0 bases at J, with 13 bases in the middle. The CDR3: CASQQGNMNTEAFF. As DNA, the CDR3 is TGTGCCAGCCAGCAGGGGAACATGAACACTGAAGCTTTCTTT.

This clone appeared a few times. The CDR3 region is CASSLKQGEDTQYF. The DNA for the CDR3 is TGTGCCAGCAGCTTAAAACAGGGGGAAGATACGCAGTATTTT. The chain is built from TRBV7-3 and TRBJ2-3; 8 bases are a match to TRBD1. CDR1 SGHTA and CDR2 FQGTGA come from the germline V gene. V was pared by 1 base and J by 5 bases, with 2 bases of the junction left unmatched. The CDR3 is made up of 14 amino acids.

The V and J genes are TRBV11-2 and TRBJ1-6; tentative D call: TRBD1 (6 bases). The germline V gene has CDR1 SGHAT and CDR2 FQNNGV. The CDR3 is made up of 15 amino acids. Trimming took off 3 bases at V and 5 bases at J, with 11 bases between the two ends. CDR3 nucleotides: TGTGCCAGCAGCTTTACACAGGGCCATAATTCACCCCTCCACTTT. Translation gives CASSFTQGHNSPLHF.

This chain uses TRBV10-3 with TRBJ1-3; D is uncertain. Per the germline V gene, CDR1 is ENHRY and CDR2 is SYGVKD. The CDR3 is 13 amino acids. Trimming cost V 6 bases and J 1 base, with 7 bases left between them. CDR3 nucleotides: TGTGCCATCAGCAGGCAATCTGGAAACACCATATATTTT. It translates to CAISRQSGNTIYF.

The rearrangement links TRBV2 to TRBJ2-7, with 8 bases matching TRBD1. There are 15 residues in the CDR3. Per the germline V gene, CDR1 is SNHLY and CDR2 is FYNNEI. The trim removed 1 base at V and 0 bases at J, leaving 2 bases unmatched. CDR3 nucleotide sequence: TGTGCCAGCAGTGAAGGGACAGGGAGCTCCTACGAGCAGTACTTC. It specifies CASSEGTGSSYEQYF.

The V and J genes are TRBV2 and TRBJ2-1; no clear D gene. CDR3 size: 15 residues. The germline V and J ends were trimmed by 4 bases and 0 bases, with 10 bases remaining between them. The germline gives CDR1 SNHLY, CDR2 FYNNEI. CDR3 in amino acids: CASSAGYSSYNEQFF. The CDR3 nucleotides read TGTGCCAGCAGTGCAGGTTACAGCTCCTACAATGAGCAGTTCTTC.

The rearrangement uses TRBV3-1 (or the pseudogene TRBV3-2) and TRBJ2-2, with 16 bases that match TRBD2. The CDR3 extends over 18 amino acids. V trimming: 0 bases; J trimming: 7 bases; junction bases outside the gene matches: 5. Germline V gene data show CDR1 as LGHDT and CDR2 as YNNKEL (reference sequence). The CDR3 here is CASSQEGLAGGPGGELFF. In DNA, the CDR3 is TGTGCCAGCAGCCAAGAGGGACTAGCGGGGGGGCCTGGCGGGGAGCTGTTTTTT.

Written as DNA, the CDR3 is TGTGCCAGCAGGACGTTTGGACTCGCGAACACCGGGGAGCTGTTTTTT. This encodes CASRTFGLANTGELFF. This chain joins TRBV2 and TRBJ2-2; D perhaps matches TRBD2 (5 bases). The CDR3 extends over 16 amino acids. CDR1 and CDR2 (germline): SNHLY, FYNNEI. V was trimmed by 6 bases and J by 0 bases, leaving 14 bases between them.

The V and J genes are TRBV24-1 and TRBJ1-2, with 8 bases matching TRBD1. From germline, CDR1 is KGHDR and CDR2 SFDVKD. The CDR3 consists of 12 residues. Losses at the gene ends were 5 bases for V and 6 bases for J; bases not matched to a gene: 1. This CDR3 reads CATSGTGHGYTF. The CDR3 bases are TGTGCCACCAGTGGGACAGGGCATGGCTACACCTTC.

The chain recombines TRBV19 with TRBJ2-7; D is perhaps TRBD2 (6 bases). The CDR3 is made up of 12 amino acids. Germline lookup yields CDR1 LNHDA and CDR2 SQIVND (reference sequence). V was trimmed by 5 bases and J by 6 bases, leaving 11 bases between them. The CDR3 DNA follows: TGTGCCAGTAGTGAGCGGGCGGGCGAGCAGTACTTC. Protein: CASSERAGEQYF.

This clone was observed once. This rearrangement joins TRBV27 to TRBJ2-1, with D perhaps TRBD2 (6 bases). The germline gives CDR1 MNHEY, CDR2 SMNVEV (reference sequence). The CDR3 is made up of 15 amino acids. V was pared by 2 bases and J by 4 bases, with 12 bases between. The CDR3 loop is CASSLGGSGYNEQFF. The CDR3 DNA sequence: TGTGCCAGCAGTTTAGGGGGTAGCGGATACAATGAGCAGTTCTTC.

The chain employs TRBV5-1 and TRBJ1-2; 7 nucleotides align to TRBD1. Germline lookup yields CDR1 SGHRS and CDR2 YFSETQ. The CDR3 loop spans 15 amino acids. The junction had 6 bases not matched to a gene; V was cut back by 0 bases and J by 4 bases. CDR3 nucleotide sequence: TGCGCCAGCAGCTTGGTAGGGGGCGCGAGCTATGGCTACACCTTC. It translates to CASSLVGGASYGYTF.

The V and J genes are TRBV5-5 and TRBJ1-1; D perhaps matches TRBD1 (5 bases). V gave up 8 bases and J gave up 1 base, with 15 bases separating them. The CDR3 has 14 residues. Germline V gene data show CDR1 as SGHKS and CDR2 as YYEKEE (reference sequence). Here the CDR3 reads CASLIGGTNTEAFF. Here the CDR3 DNA reads TGTGCCAGTCTCATCGGGGGAACGAACACTGAAGCTTTCTTT.

The V gene is TRBV5-1, the J gene TRBJ2-3, with a weak D call TRBD1 (5 bases). Trimming shortened V by 5 bases and J by 3 bases, and 13 bases separated the two germline ends. Germline lookup yields CDR1 SGHRS and CDR2 YFSETQ. This CDR3 region has 14 residues. CDR3 nucleotides: TGCGCCAGCAGTAACCAGGGTGGGACAGATACGCAGTATTTT. Its translation: CASSNQGGTDTQYF.